This is a list of T cell receptor beta chains from one sample in a study of cytomegalovirus exposure and HLA in healthy donors. Here immunoSEQ multiplex PCR was the method, and the copy in TCRdb shows in-frame clones only, minus some. The data contain some 76,000 clones, 85% to 95% of them singletons. Input material: PBMCs. These receptors were taken from a woman between 18 and 29 years old in good health and CMV-seronegative. Each CDR3 is given without its conserved first and last residue.

v_call cdr3_aa
TRBV30 AWSRGDSDTGELF
TRBV6-6 ASSKDRGGQPQH
TRBV7-2 ASSSGQGDQPQH
TRBV27 ASSATGTGAPQETQY
TRBV5-1 ASSVTGAGELF
TRBV28 ASSLGGASSYEQY
TRBV18 ASSPRGANTEAF
TRBV2 ASAGQGRTYNSPLH
TRBV27 ASRWTGEGSPLH
TRBV4-2 ASSQTPSGGGETQY
TRBV7-9 ASSLEGTGGGGYT
TRBV15 ATSTLGGRAGDTQY
TRBV4-1 ASSQDRGHHEQF
TRBV27 ASSPITGLGSTDTQY
TRBV11-2 ASTPDRAAGELF
TRBV5-1 ASSFTGDSNQPQH
TRBV6-5 ASRETRDSYEQY
TRBV29-1 SVEGVLGEAYTDTQY
TRBV11-2 ASSLDQQGNQPQH
TRBV4-3 ASSQDSGHRTGELF
TRBV7-9 ASSLTGGVYEQY
TRBV5-5 ASSRRELEWSPLH
TRBV11-3 ASSWGQNYGYT
TRBV19 ASSILGGHGTEAF
TRBV6-5 ASSSPGVYGYT
TRBV13 ASRGSSGGYT
TRBV27 ASSLNQPQH
TRBV7-8 ASSLLRVVNEQF
TRBV27 ASSLGYDSPMDEQY
TRBV4-1 ASSQGVAGASSYNEQF
TRBV25-1 ASSPDSGRAGGTYEQY
TRBV7-6 ASSLVTSGSNEQF
TRBV7-2 ASSLTGWKGYT
TRBV5-4 ASSLSPGRTFNEQF
TRBV18 ASSHDRLNYGYT
TRBV7-8 ASSLMGASGANVLT
TRBV15 ATSGLKLAGNTDTQY
TRBV30 AWSGDYEQY
TRBV29-1 SVKIGAGGTYEQF
TRBV27 ASSLYWSYEQY
TRBV14 ASSPLRGQGYEQY
TRBV27 ASSRSSGGSTDTQY
TRBV5-1 ASSLAVFGGAGSPLH
TRBV6-5 ASSYSVGGYEQY
TRBV27 ASSLGASGNNEQF
TRBV7-6 ASSPRLAGESYEQY
TRBV7-2 ASSRTGGEGYT
TRBV6-1 ASSEGGSIQY
TRBV29-1 SGGQGASEQY